This record covers a single TCR beta chain. The sample comes from a study of Ad26.COV2.S vaccination and SARS-CoV-2 variants. TCRdb keeps only in-frame clones here, not all; method: immunoSEQ multiplex PCR. Of around 300,000 clones in the sample, roughly 88% are singletons; the top ten hold 5.5%. Treatment indicated: roughly 19 received Ad26.COV2.S at low or high dose, single or two shots; about 5 received placebo; per-sample allocation not given. Specimens were obtained on day 63 following the first vaccine or placebo injection. In Boston, an adult donor aged 18-55 years took part. The CDR3 has 12 amino acids. Germline values: CDR1 SGHDN, CDR2 FVKESK. V lost 3 bases and J lost 7, with 7 bases in between.

The gene calls are TRBV14 and TRBJ2-1; D unresolved. The sample consisted of peripheral blood, taken in a trial of Ad26.COV2.S vaccine versus placebo. The sequence derives from a person aged 18-65 years who received the Ad26.COV2.S COVID-19 vaccine or a placebo. The CDR3 DNA follows: TGTGCCAGCAGCCAGGGCTGGAATGAGCAGTTCTTC. Its protein is CASSQGWNEQFF.